What follows describes a single T cell receptor (beta chain). Sequenced by immunoSEQ multiplex PCR; TCRdb stores in-frame clones only, minus some. In the table there are around 130,000 clones, 80% to 95% of which are singletons. The sample is drawn from a study of control samples from healthy donors and cancer patients. This CDR3 has 16 residues. V lost 6 bases, J lost 5 bases, and 22 bases lay in between. From germline, CDR1 is WNHNN and CDR2 SYGVQD (reference sequence). This TCR was sampled from a man aged 18 to 29 in good health. Material for sequencing was blood. The chain employs TRBV10-1 and TRBJ2-5, with D possibly TRBD2 on 6 matching bases. The CDR3 protein is CASSPYSGGPGETQYF. The CDR3 DNA is TGCGCCAGCAGCCCGTACTCAGGAGGGCCGGGGGAGACCCAGTACTTC.